The source of this TCR beta chain is a study of cytomegalovirus exposure and HLA in healthy donors. This PCR relied on a set of 60 Vbeta primers and 13 Jbeta primers. This table comes from immunoSEQ multiplex PCR, and its TCRdb copy is limited to in-frame clones, with some not included. The repertoire holds about 120,000 clones, with roughly 80% as singletons. The CDR3 is 16 residues long. V shed 2 bases, J shed 1 base, and the junction held 5 bases outside the gene matches. CDR1 MNHEY and CDR2 SMNVEV come from the germline V gene (reference sequence). V usage is TRBV27 and J usage is TRBJ2-1, with 7 bases lining up with TRBD2. This sequence originates from a man aged 30 to 45 in good health and CMV-seropositive. The sequencing sample was made of PBMCs. DNA of the CDR3: TGTGCCAGCAGTTTAAGCGGGATCTTATCCTACAATGAGCAGTTCTTC. Protein: CASSLSGILSYNEQFF.